This TCR beta chain came from a study of regulatory T cells in long-lasting Graves disease. General study findings and limits: Accuracy may have suffered from the small sample size.

Stated time point: newly diagnosed GD, antithyroid drugs for less than 3 months. There was RNA extracted from PBMCs, and the TCR library was made from it. J lost 10 bases, V lost 4 bases, and 11 bases had no gene match. Germline loops: CDR1 SGHTS, CDR2 YDEGEE. This CDR3 is 14 amino acids long. Both iRepertoire HTBI primers and Arm-PCR of CDR3 regions were used to build the TCR beta libraries. TCRdb re-derived calls from the multiplex PCR reads in MiXCR, one entry per CDR3 protein. The profile shows hundreds of thousands of distinct CDR3 sequences, approximately 13% of them singletons. There are a few counts of this clonotype. Its antigen remains unidentified. The sample was also linked to a second study, of T cells in Graves' hyperthyroidism and ophthalmopathy.

The material was peripheral blood mononuclear cells (PBMCs), obtained at new diagnosis, from a patient treated with antithyroid drugs. The rearrangement uses TRBV5-8 and TRBJ2-5, with 9 bases that match TRBD1. This clonotype was obtained from a man aged 25-45 years with Graves disease. CDR3 nucleotide sequence: TGTGCCAGCAGCCCGAGCGGGACAGGGATTCTCCAGTACTTC. Its translation: CASSPSGTGILQYF.